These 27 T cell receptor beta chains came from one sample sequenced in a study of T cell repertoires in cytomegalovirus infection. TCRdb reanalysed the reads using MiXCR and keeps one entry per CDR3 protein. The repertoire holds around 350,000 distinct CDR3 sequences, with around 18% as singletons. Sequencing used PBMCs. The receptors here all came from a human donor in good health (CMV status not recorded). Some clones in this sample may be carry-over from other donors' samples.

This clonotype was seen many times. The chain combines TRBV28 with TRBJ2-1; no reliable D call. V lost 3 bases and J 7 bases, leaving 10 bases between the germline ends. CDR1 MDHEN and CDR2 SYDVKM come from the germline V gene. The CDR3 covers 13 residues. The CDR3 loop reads CASSFSVGNEQFF. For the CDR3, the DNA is TGTGCCAGCAGTTTCTCGGTAGGGAATGAGCAGTTCTTC.

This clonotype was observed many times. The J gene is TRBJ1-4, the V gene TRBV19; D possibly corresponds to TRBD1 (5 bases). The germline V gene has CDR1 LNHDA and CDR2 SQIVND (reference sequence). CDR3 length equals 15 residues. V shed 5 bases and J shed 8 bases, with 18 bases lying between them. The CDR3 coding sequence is TGTGCCAGTAGTCCCTGGACGTCGGGGGAAGAAAAACTGTTTTTT. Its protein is CASSPWTSGEEKLFF.

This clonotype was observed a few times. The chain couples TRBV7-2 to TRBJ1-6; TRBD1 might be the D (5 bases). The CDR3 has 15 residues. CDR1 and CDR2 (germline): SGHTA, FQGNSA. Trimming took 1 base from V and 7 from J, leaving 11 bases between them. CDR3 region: CASSLEGSENSPLHF. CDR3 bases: TGTGCCAGCAGCTTAGAGGGGTCAGAAAATTCACCCCTCCACTTT.

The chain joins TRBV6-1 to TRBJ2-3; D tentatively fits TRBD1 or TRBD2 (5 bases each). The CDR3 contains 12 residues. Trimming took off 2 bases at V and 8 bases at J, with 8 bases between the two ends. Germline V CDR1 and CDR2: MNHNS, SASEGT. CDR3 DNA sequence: TGTGCCAGCAGTGAAATAGGGACTACGCAGTATTTT. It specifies CASSEIGTTQYF.

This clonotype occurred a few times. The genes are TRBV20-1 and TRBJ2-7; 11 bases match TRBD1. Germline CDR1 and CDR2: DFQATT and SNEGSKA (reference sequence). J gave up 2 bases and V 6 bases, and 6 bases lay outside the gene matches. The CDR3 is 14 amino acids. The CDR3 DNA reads TGCAGTGCACTTCGGGACAGGGGGACCTACGAGCAGTACTTC. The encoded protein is CSALRDRGTYEQYF.

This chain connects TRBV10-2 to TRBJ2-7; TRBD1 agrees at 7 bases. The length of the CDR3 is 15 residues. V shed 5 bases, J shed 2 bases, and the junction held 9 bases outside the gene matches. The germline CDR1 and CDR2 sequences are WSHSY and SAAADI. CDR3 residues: CASSTGQISTYEQYF. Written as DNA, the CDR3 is TGCGCCAGCAGTACGGGACAGATTTCCACCTACGAGCAGTACTTC.

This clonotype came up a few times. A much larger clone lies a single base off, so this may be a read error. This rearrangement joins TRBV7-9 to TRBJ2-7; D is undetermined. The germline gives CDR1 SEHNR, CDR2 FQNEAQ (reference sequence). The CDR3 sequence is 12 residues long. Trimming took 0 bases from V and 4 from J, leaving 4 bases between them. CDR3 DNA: TGTGCCAGCAGCTTAGCGGAATACGAGCAGTACTTC. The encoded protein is CASSLAEYEQYF.

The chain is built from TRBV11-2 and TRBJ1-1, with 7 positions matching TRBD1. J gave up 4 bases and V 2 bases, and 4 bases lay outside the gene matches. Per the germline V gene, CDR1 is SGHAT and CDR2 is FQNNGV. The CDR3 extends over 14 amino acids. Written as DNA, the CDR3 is TGTGCCAGCAGCTTATCTTCAGGGGGCACTGAAGCTTTCTTT. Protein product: CASSLSSGGTEAFF.

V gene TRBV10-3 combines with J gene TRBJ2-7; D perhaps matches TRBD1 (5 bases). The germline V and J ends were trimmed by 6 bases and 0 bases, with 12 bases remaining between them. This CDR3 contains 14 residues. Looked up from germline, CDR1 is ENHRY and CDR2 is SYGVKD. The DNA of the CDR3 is TGTGCCATCAGCCGACAGAAAGACTCCTACGAGCAGTACTTC. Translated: CAISRQKDSYEQYF.

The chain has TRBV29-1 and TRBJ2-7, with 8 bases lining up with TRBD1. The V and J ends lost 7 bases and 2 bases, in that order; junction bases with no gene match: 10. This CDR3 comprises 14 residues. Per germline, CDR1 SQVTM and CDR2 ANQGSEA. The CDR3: CSAGAGQAPYEQYF. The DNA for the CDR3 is TGCAGCGCTGGGGCGGGACAGGCCCCCTACGAGCAGTACTTC.

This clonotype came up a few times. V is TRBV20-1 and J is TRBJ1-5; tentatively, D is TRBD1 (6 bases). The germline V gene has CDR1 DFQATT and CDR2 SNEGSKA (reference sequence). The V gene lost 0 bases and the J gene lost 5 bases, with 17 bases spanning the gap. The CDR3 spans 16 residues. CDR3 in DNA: TGCAGTGCTAGAGACCGTGTTGGGGGCTTCGATCAGCCCCAGCATTTT. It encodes CSARDRVGGFDQPQHF.

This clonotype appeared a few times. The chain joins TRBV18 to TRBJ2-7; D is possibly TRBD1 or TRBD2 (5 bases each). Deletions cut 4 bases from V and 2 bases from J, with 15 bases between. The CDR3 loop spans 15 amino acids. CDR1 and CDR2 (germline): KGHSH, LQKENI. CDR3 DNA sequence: TGTGCCAGCTCACAAAGCGTCAGGGAGACCTACGAGCAGTACTTC. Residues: CASSQSVRETYEQYF.

CDR3 amino acids: CASSIFGAPNTEAFF. The CDR3 DNA reads as TGTGCCAGCAGCATATTCGGGGCTCCGAACACTGAAGCTTTCTTT. This sequence joins TRBV9 and TRBJ1-1, with D tentatively TRBD1 (5 bases). The germline V gene has CDR1 SGDLS and CDR2 YYNGEE. CDR3 length equals 15 residues. Trimming removed 4 bases at V and 1 base at J, with 14 bases between.

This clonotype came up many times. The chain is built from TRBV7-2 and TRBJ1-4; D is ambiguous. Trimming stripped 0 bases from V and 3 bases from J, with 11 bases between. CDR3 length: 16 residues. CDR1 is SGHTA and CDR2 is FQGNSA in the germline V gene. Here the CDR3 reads CASSLAIGLSNEKLFF. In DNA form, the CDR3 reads TGTGCCAGCAGCTTAGCGATTGGGCTTTCTAATGAAAAACTGTTTTTT.

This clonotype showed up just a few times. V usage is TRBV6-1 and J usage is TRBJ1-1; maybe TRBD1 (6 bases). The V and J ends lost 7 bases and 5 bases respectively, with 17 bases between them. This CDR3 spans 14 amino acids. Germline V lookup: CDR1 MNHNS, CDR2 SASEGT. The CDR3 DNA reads TGTGCCAGCATCTCCGAGGGGGGGGTGACTGAAGCTTTCTTT. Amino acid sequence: CASISEGGVTEAFF.

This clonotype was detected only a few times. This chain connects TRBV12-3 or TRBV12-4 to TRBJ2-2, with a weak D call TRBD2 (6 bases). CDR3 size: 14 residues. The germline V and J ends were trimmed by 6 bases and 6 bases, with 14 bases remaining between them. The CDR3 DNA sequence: TGTGCCAGCAGGGAGGGTGTAGCGGCCGGGGAGCTGTTTTTT. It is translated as CASREGVAAGELFF.

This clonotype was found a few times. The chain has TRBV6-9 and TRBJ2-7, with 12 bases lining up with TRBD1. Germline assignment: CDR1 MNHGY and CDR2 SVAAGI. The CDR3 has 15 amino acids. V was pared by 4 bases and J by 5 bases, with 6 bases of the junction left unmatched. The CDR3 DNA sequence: TGTGCCAGCAGTTCAACCGGGACAGGGGGCCACGAGCAGTACTTC. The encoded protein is CASSSTGTGGHEQYF.

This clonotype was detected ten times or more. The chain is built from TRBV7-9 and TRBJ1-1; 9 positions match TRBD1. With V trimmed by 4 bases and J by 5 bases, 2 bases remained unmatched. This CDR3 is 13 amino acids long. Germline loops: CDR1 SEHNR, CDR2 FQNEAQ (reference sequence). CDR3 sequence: CASSWTGETEAFF. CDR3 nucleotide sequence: TGTGCCAGCAGCTGGACAGGGGAGACTGAAGCTTTCTTT.

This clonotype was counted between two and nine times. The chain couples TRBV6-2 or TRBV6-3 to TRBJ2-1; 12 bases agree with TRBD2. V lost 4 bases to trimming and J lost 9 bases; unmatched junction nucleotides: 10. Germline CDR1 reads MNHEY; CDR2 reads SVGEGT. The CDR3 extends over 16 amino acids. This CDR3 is CASSLRTSGIGPEQFF. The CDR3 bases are TGTGCCAGCAGTTTACGGACTAGCGGGATTGGTCCTGAGCAGTTCTTC.

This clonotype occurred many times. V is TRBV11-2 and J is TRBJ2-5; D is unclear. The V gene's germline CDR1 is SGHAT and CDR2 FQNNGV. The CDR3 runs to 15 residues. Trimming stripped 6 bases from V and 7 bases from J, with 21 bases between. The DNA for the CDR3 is TGTGCCAGCAGTCCCTTCGGGCGATCCTTGGGGACCCAGTACTTC. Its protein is CASSPFGRSLGTQYF.

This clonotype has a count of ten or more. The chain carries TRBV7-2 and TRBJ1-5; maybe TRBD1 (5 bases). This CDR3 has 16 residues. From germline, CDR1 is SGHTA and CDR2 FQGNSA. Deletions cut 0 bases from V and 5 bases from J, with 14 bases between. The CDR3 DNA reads TGTGCCAGCAGCTTAGCGAGTGGGGGGGGGGATCAGCCCCAGCATTTT. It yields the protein CASSLASGGGDQPQHF.

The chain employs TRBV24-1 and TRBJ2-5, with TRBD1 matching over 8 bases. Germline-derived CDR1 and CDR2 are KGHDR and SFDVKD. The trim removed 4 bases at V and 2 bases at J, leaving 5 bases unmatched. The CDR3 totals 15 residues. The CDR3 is CATSESWTGQETQYF. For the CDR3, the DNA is TGTGCCACCAGTGAATCTTGGACAGGGCAAGAGACCCAGTACTTC.

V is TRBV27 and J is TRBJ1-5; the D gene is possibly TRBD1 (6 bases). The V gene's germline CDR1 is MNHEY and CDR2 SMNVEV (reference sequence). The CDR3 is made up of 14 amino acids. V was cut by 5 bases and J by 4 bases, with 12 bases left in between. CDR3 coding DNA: TGTGCCAGCAGTGCCTCACAGGGAAATCAGCCCCAGCATTTT. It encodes CASSASQGNQPQHF.

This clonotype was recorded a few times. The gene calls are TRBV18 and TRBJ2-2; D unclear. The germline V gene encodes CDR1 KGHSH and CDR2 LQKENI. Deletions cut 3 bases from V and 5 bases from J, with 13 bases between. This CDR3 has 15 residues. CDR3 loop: CASSPTSWETGELFF. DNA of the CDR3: TGTGCCAGCTCACCGACGTCGTGGGAAACCGGGGAGCTGTTTTTT. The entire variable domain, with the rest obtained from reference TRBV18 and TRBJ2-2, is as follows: NAGVMQNPRHLVRRRGQEARLRCSPMKGHSHVYWYRQLPEEGLKFMVYLQKENIIDESGMPKERFSAEFPKEGPSILRIQQVVRGDSAAYFCASSPTSWETGELFFGEGSRLTVL.

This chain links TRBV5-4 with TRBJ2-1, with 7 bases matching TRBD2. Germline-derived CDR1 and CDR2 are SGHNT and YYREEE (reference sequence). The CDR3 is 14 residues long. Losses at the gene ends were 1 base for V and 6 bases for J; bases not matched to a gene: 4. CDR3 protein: CASSLIAGRNEQFF. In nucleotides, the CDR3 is TGTGCCAGCAGCTTGATAGCGGGCCGCAATGAGCAGTTCTTC.

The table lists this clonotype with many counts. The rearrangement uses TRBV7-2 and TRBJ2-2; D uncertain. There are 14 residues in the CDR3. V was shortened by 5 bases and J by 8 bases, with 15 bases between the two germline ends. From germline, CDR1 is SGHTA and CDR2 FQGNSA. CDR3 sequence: CASSPGLSMGELFF. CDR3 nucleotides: TGTGCCAGCAGCCCCGGGCTATCAATGGGGGAGCTGTTTTTT.

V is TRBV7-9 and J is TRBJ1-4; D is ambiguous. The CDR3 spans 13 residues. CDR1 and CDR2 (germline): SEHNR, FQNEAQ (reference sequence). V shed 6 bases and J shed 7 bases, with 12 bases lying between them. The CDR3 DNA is TGTGCCAGCAGTCCAGGACGGGGTGAAAAACTGTTTTTT. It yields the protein CASSPGRGEKLFF.